This T cell receptor beta chain was profiled in a study of blood T cell repertoires in COVID-19. Study information: Donors in the United States, Italy and Spain gave samples during acute or convalescent COVID-19.

As processed by the authors: From reference gene primer amplification, estimates of nucleated cell counts were derived. Profiling relied on immunoSEQ multiplex PCR, and the TCRdb table lists in-frame clones only, not all of them. The DNA gave D and trimming, while V, J and clone size come from that table. The sample shows some 270,000 clones, 80% to 90% of them seen only once. The material sequenced was peripheral blood. The receptor's source is a man aged 30 to 39 with acute or convalescent COVID-19.

CDR3 residues: CASSFRITGVDEQFF. Written as DNA, the CDR3 is TGTGCCAGCAGTTTCCGAATAACAGGGGTCGATGAGCAGTTCTTC. This sequence joins TRBV28 and TRBJ2-1; the match to TRBD1 covers 7 bases. The CDR3 loop spans 15 amino acids. Germline loops: CDR1 MDHEN, CDR2 SYDVKM. The junction had 10 bases not matched to a gene; V was cut back by 3 bases and J by 8 bases.